This T cell receptor (beta chain) was recovered during a study of human T cells and chemical hapten exposure. Each CDR3 protein is one row after TCRdb ran MiXCR on the RACE reads. The sample has 300,000 to 450,000 distinct CDR3 sequences; 4.5% to 6% are singletons. Findings and limits, study-wide: With regard to DPC sensitization, TCRs above 1 in 1000 frequency did not change. Expanded TCRs formed significantly more large CDR3 similarity clusters than controls.

In the case of this clonotype: Its target is not known.

Time point indicated: pre-sensitization, week 0. Treatment specified: therapeutic diphenylcyclopropenone sensitization with weekly scalp DPC. Alopecia patients between 18 and 70 years old and suitable for DPC were used as donors. The authors' total RNA extraction used unfractionated whole blood. This CDR3 has 15 residues. CDR1 and CDR2 from the germline V gene are DFQATT and SNEGSKA (reference sequence). V shed 3 bases and J shed 2 bases, with 17 bases lying between them. Sequenced material: whole blood, taken in connection with sensitization to the hapten diphenylcyclopropenone (DPC). V usage is TRBV20-1 and J usage is TRBJ2-7; D possibly uses TRBD1 or TRBD2 (5 bases each). This receptor was taken from a woman in her 50s with alopecia areata. Some clones in this sample may be carry-over from other donors' samples. The CDR3 sequence: CSARSSRGTPYEQYF. CDR3 in DNA: TGCAGTGCTAGGAGTAGCCGGGGCACCCCCTACGAGCAGTACTTC.